The source of this T cell receptor beta chain is a study of post-analysis software for immune sequencing data. Built from TCR beta cDNA, the libraries had unique molecular identifiers in them. TCRdb passed the PCR reads through MiXCR, listing each CDR3 protein once. The table shows 350,000 to 500,000 distinct CDR3 sequences, with roughly 38% occurring only once. This clonotype occurred a few times. This TCR was recovered from a girl aged 2 to 10 with multiple sclerosis. Sequenced sample: blood.

The CDR3 sequence is CASSHSGTTYEQYF. CDR3 nucleotide sequence: TGCGCCAGCAGCCATTCCGGGACAACGTACGAGCAGTACTTC. V gene TRBV5-1 combines with J gene TRBJ2-7, with a tentative D call TRBD1 (6 bases). The germline V and J ends were trimmed by 4 bases and 4 bases, with 15 bases remaining between them. From germline, CDR1 is SGHRS and CDR2 YFSETQ. The CDR3 runs to 14 residues.